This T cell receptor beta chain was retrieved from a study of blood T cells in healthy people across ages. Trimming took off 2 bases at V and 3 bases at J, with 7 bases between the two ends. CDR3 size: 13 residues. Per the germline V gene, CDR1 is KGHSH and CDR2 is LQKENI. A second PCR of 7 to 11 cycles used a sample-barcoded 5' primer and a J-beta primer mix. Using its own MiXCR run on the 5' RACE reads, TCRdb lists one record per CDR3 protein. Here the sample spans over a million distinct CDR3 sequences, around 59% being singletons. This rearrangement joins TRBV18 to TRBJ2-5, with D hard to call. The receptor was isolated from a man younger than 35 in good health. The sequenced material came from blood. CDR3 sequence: CASSPAYKETQYF. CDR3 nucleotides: TGTGCCAGCTCACCAGCGTATAAAGAGACCCAGTACTTC. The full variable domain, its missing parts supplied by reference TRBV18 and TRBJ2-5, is NAGVMQNPRHLVRRRGQEARLRCSPMKGHSHVYWYRQLPEEGLKFMVYLQKENIIDESGMPKERFSAEFPKEGPSILRIQQVVRGDSAAYFCASSPAYKETQYFGPGTRLLVL.